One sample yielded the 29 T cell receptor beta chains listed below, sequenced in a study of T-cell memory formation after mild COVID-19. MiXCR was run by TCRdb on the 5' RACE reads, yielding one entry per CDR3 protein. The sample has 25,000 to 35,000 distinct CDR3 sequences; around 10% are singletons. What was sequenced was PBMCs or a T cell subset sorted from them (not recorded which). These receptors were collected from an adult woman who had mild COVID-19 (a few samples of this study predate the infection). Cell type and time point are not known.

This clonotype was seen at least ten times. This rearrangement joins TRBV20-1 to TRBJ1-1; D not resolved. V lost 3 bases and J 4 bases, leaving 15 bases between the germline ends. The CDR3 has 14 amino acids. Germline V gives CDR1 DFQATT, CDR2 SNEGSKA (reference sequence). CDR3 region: CSARHGLWGTEAFF. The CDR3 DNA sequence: TGCAGTGCTAGGCATGGGCTGTGGGGCACTGAAGCTTTCTTT.

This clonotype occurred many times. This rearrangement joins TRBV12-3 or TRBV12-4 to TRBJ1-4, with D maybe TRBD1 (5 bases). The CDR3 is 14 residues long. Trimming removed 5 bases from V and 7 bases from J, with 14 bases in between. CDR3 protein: CASSRDLRGEKLFF. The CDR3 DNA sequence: TGTGCCAGCAGTCGGGACCTTCGTGGTGAAAAACTGTTTTTT.

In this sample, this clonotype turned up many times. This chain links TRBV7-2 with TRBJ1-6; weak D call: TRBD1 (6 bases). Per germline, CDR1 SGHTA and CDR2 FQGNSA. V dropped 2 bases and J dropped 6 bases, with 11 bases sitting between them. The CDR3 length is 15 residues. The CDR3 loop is CASSLNTGSNSPLHF. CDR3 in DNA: TGTGCCAGCAGCTTAAACACAGGGAGTAATTCACCCCTCCACTTT. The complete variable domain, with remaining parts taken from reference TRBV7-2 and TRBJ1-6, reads GAGVSQSPSNKVTEKGKDVELRCDPISGHTALYWYRQSLGQGLEFLIYFQGNSAPDKSGLPSDRFSAERTGGSVSTLTIQRTQQEDSAVYLCASSLNTGSNSPLHFGNGTRLTVT.

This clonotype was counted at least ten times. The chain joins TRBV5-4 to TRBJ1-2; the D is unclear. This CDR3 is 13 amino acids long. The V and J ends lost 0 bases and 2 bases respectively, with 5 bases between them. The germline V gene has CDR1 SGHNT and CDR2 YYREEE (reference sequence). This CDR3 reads CASSLAKNYGYTF. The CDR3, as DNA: TGTGCCAGCAGCTTGGCGAAGAACTATGGCTACACCTTC.

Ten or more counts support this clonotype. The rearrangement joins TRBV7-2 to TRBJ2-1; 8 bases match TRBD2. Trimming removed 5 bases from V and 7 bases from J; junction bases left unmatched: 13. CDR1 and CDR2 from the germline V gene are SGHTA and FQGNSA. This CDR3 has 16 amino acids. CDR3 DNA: TGTGCCAGCAGCAGGAGTAGCGGGACACTCTGGAATGAGCAGTTCTTC. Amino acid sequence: CASSRSSGTLWNEQFF. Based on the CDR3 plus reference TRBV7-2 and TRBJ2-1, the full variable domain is GAGVSQSPSNKVTEKGKDVELRCDPISGHTALYWYRQSLGQGLEFLIYFQGNSAPDKSGLPSDRFSAERTGGSVSTLTIQRTQQEDSAVYLCASSRSSGTLWNEQFFGPGTRLTVL.

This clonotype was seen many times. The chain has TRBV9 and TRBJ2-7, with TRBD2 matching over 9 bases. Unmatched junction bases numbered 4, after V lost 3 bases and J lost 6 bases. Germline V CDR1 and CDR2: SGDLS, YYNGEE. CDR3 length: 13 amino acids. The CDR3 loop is CASSESSGSEQYF. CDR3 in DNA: TGTGCCAGCAGCGAAAGTAGCGGGAGCGAGCAGTACTTC.

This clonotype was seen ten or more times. The CDR3 loop is CASTLNSQGTGGGYTF. CDR3 DNA: TGTGCCAGTACACTCAATAGCCAAGGGACAGGCGGTGGCTACACCTTC. The gene calls are TRBV7-8 and TRBJ1-2; 8 nucleotides match TRBD1. There are 16 residues in the CDR3. After removal of 9 bases from V and 7 bases from J, the junction contained 19 bases not matched to a gene. Germline V gene lookup returns CDR1 SGHVS and CDR2 FQNEAQ.

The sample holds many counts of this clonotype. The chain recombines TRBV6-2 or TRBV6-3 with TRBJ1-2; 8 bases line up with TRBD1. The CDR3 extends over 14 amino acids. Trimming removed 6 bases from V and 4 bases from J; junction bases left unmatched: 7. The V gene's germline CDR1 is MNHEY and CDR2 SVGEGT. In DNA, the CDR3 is TGTGCCAGCAGACCCCAGACAGGGGCCTATGGCTACACCTTC. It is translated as CASRPQTGAYGYTF.

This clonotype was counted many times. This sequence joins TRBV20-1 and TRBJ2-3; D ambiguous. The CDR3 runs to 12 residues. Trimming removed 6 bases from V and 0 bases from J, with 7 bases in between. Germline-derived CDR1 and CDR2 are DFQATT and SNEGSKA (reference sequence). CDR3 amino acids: CSAEESTDTQYF. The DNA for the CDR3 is TGCAGTGCCGAGGAAAGCACAGATACGCAGTATTTT.

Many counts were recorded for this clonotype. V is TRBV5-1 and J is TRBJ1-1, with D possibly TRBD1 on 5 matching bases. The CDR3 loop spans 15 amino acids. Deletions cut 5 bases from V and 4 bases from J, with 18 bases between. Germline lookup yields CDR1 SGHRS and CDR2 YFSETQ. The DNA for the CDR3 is TGCGCCAGCAGAGGAGAACCGGGGACGGCCACTGAAGCTTTCTTT. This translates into CASRGEPGTATEAFF.

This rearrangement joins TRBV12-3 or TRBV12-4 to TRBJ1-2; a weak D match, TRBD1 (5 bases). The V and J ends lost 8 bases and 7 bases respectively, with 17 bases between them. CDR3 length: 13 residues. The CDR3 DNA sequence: TGTGCCAGCTGGCTCCGGGCCGGGGGTGGCTACACCTTC. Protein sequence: CASWLRAGGGYTF.

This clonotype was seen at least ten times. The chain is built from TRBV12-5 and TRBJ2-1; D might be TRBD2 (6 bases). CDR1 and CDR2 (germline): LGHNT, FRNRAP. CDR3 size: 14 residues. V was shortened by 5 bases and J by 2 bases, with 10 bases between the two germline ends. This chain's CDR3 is CASGRTGAYNEQFF. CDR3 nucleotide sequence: TGTGCTAGTGGTCGCACGGGAGCCTACAATGAGCAGTTCTTC.

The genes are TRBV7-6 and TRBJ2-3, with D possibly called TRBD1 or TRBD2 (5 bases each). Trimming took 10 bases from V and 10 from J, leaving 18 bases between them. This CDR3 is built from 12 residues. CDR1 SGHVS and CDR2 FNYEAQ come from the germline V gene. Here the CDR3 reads CATPGTSLAQYF. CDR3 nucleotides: TGTGCCACCCCCGGGACCTCCCTGGCGCAGTATTTT.

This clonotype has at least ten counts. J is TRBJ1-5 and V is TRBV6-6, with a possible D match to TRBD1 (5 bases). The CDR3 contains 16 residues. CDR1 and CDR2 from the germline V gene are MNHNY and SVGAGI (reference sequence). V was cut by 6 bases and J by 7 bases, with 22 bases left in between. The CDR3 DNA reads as TGTGCCAGCAGATCCAAATCGGGGCCTGCCGGACAGCCCCAGCATTTT. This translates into CASRSKSGPAGQPQHF.

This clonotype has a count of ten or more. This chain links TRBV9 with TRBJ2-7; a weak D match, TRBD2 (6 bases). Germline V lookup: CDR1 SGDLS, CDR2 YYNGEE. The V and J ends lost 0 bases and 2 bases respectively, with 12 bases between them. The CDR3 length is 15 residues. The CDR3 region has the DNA TGTGCCAGCAGCGTAGGGAGGGGAACAGCCTACGAGCAGTACTTC. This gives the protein CASSVGRGTAYEQYF.

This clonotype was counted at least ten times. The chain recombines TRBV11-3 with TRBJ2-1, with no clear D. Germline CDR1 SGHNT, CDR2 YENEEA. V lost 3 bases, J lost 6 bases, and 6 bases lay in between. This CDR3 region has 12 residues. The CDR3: CASSLGFNEQFF. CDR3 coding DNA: TGTGCCAGCAGCTTGGGGTTCAATGAGCAGTTCTTC.

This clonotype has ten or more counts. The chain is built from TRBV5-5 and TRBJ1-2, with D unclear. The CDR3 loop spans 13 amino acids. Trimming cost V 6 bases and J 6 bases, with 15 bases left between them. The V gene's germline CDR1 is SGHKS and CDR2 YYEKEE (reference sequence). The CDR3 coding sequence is TGTGCCAGCACTGGGAGGCGTCTGGATGGCTACACCTTC. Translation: CASTGRRLDGYTF. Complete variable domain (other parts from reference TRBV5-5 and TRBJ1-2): DAGVTQSPTHLIKTRGQQVTLRCSPISGHKSVSWYQQVLGQGPQFIFQYYEKEERGRGNFPDRFSARQFPNYSSELNVNALLLGDSALYLCASTGRRLDGYTFGSGTRLTVV.

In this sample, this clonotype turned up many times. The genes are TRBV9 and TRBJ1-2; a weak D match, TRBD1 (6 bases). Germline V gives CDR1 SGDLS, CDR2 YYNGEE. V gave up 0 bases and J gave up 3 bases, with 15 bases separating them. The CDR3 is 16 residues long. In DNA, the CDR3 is TGTGCCAGCAGCGTAGGTCCCCCGGGGGCGGACTATGGCTACACCTTC. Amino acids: CASSVGPPGADYGYTF. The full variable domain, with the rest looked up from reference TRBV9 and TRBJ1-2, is DSGVTQTPKHLITATGQRVTLRCSPRSGDLSVYWYQQSLDQGLQFLIQYYNGEERAKGNILERFSAQQFPDLHSELNLSSLELGDSALYFCASSVGPPGADYGYTFGSGTRLTVV.

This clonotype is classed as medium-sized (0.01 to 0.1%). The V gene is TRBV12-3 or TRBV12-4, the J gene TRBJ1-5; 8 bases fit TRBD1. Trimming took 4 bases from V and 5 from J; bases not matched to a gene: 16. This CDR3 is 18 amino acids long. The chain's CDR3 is CASSSPPGGRGPDQPQHF. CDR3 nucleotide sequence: TGTGCCAGCAGTTCACCCCCGGGAGGCAGGGGGCCTGATCAGCCCCAGCATTTT.

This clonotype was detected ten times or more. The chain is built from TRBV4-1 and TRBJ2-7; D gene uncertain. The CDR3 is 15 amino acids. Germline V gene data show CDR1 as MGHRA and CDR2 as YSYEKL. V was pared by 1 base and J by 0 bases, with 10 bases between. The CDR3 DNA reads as TGCGCCAGCAGCCAAGTGTTCACGGGCTCCTACGAGCAGTACTTC. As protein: CASSQVFTGSYEQYF.

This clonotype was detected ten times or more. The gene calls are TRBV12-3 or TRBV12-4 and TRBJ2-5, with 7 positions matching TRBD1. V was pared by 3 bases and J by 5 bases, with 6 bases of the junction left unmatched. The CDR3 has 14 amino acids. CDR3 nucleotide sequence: TGTGCCAGCAGTTTTTCACAGGGGTATGAGACCCAGTACTTC. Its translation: CASSFSQGYETQYF.

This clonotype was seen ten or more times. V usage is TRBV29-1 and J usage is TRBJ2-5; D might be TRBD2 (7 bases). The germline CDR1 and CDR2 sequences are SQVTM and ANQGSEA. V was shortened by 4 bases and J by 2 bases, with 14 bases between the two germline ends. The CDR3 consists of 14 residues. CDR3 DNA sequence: TGCAGCGTTGGTCTAAGGGGGGGACAAGAGACCCAGTACTTC. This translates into CSVGLRGGQETQYF.

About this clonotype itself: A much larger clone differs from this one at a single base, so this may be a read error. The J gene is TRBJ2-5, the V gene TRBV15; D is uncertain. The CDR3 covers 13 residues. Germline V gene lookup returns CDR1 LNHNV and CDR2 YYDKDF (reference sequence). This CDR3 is CDTSIKVLETQYF. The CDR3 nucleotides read TGTGACACCAGCATTAAGGTTCTGGAGACCCAGTACTTC. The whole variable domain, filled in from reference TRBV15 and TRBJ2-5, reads DAMVIQNPRYQVTQFGKPVTLSCSQTLNHNVMYWYQQKSSQAPKLLFHYYDKDFNNEADTPDNFQSRRPNTSFCFLDIRSPGLGDTAMYLCDTSIKVLETQYFGPGTRLLVL.

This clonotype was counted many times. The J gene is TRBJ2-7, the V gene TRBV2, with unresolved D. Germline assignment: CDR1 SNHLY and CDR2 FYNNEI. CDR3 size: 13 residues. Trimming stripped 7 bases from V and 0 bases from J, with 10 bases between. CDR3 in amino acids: CASIPRYSYEQYF. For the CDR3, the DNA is TGTGCCAGCATCCCGCGTTACTCCTACGAGCAGTACTTC.

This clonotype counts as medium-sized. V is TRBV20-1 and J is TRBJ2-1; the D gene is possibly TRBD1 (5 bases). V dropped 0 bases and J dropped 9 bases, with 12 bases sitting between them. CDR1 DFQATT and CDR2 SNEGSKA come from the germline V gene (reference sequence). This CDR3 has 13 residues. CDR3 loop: CSARDTGVSEQFF. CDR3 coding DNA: TGCAGTGCTAGAGATACAGGTGTCTCTGAGCAGTTCTTC.

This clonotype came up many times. This CDR3 reads CSAVQGPNQPQHF. The CDR3 bases are TGCAGTGCTGTTCAGGGACCCAATCAGCCCCAGCATTTT. V is TRBV20-1 and J is TRBJ1-5; TRBD1 might be the D (5 bases). CDR1 is DFQATT and CDR2 is SNEGSKA in the germline V gene (reference sequence). The V end lost 5 bases, the J end lost 3 bases, and 11 bases lay between the germline ends. The CDR3 has 13 residues.

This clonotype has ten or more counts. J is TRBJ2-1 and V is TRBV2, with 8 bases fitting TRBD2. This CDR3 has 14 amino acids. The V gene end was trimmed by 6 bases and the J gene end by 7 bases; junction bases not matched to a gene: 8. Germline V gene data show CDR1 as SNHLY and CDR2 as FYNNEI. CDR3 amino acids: CASSPGTRVNEQFF. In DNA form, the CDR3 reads TGTGCCAGCAGCCCTGGGACTAGAGTTAATGAGCAGTTCTTC.

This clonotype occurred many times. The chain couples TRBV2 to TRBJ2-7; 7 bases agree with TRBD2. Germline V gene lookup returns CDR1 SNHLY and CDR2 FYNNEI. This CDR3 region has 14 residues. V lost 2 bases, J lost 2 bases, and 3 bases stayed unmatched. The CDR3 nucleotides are TGTGCCAGCAGTGAAACTAGCGTAACCTACGAGCAGTACTTC. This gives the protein CASSETSVTYEQYF.

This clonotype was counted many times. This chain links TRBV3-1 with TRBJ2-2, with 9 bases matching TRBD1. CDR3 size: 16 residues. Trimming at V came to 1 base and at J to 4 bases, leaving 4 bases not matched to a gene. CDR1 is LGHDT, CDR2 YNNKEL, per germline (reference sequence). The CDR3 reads CASSQVGTGSTGELFF. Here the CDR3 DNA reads TGTGCCAGCAGCCAAGTGGGGACAGGGTCCACCGGGGAGCTGTTTTTT.